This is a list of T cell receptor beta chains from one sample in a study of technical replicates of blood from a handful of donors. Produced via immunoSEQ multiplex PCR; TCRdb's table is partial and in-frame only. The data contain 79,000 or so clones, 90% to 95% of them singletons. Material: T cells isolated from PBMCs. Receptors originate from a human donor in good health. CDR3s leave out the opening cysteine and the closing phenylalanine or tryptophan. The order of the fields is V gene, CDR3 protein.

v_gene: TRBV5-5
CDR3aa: ASSSLPGQSYNEQF

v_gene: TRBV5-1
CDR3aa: ASSSGAATGELF

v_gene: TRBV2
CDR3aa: ATGTSGETQY

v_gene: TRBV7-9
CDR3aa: ASSSRDFSTDTQY

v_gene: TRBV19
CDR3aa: ASSMSGTSGADTQY

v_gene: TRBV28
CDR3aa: ASRGRKSYEQY

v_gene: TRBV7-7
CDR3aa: ASSRTGNKNTGELF

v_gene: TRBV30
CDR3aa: ASRGVRGYGYT

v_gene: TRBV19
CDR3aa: ASSETRTRGGYT

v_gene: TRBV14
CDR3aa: ASSQELGGPSYGYT

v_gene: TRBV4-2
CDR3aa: ASSRELAGLDNEQF